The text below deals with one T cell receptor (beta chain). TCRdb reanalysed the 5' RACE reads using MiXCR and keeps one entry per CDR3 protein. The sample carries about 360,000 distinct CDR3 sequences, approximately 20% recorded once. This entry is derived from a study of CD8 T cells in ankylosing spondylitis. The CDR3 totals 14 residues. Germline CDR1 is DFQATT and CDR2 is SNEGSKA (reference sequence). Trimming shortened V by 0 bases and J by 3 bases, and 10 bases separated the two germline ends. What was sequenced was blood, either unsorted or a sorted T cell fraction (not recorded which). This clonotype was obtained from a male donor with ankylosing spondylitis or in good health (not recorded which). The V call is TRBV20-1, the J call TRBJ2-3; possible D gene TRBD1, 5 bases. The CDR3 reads CSARDQGPTDTQYF. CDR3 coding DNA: TGCAGTGCTAGAGATCAGGGCCCGACAGATACGCAGTATTTT.